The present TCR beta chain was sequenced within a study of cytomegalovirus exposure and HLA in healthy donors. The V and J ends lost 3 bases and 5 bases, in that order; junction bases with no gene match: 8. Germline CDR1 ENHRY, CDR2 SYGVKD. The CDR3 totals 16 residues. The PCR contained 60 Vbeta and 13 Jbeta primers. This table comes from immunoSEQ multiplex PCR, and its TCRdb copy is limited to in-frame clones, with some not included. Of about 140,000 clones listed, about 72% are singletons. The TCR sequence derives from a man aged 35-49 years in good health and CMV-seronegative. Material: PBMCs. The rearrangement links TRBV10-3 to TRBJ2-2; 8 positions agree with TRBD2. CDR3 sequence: CAISDYREGLTGELFF. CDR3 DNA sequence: TGTGCCATCAGTGATTATCGGGAGGGCCTGACCGGGGAGCTGTTTTTT.